One and the same sample provided the 27 T cell receptor beta chains below, sequenced in a study of PD-1 blockade in classical Hodgkin lymphoma (TCRdb year 2020). Receptor libraries were prepared by the immunoSEQ multiplex PCR assay. What TCRdb holds here is the immuneACCESS table cut down to in-frame rearrangements. Part of the clones is not present; checked against another copy, under half of the missing clones reflect an unresolved V gene, and the others are unexplained. The sample table records roughly 64,000 clones; around 94% of these occur just once. Of the sample, around 8% is held by the ten largest clones. Read against the paper, the sample's time point label means: cycle 4 day 1 (C4D1), after less than 7 weeks of nivolumab. All trial patients had relapsed after autologous stem cell transplantation, with cohorts A, B and C differing in prior brentuximab vedotin exposure. This specimen was peripheral blood mononuclear cells (PBMCs), taken before the fourth cycle of nivolumab. The source is a human donor with classical Hodgkin lymphoma.

The chain combines TRBV4-1 with TRBJ2-1; possibly TRBD2 for D (6 bases). V was clipped by 4 bases and J by 5 bases, with 21 bases between them. Per the germline V gene, CDR1 is MGHRA and CDR2 is YSYEKL. The CDR3 consists of 17 residues. The CDR3 DNA reads TGCGCCAGCAGCCGAGGAACGGGACTTCAAACTAACAATGAGCAGTTCTTC. Protein product: CASSRGTGLQTNNEQFF.

The V and J genes are TRBV6-1 and TRBJ1-2, with 8 positions matching TRBD1. V trimming: 9 bases; J trimming: 4 bases; junction bases outside the gene matches: 13. CDR3 length equals 15 residues. CDR1 is MNHNS, CDR2 SASEGT, per germline. The DNA for the CDR3 is TGTGCCAGTAGGGTTTACCGGGACAGGTCCTATGGCTACACCTTC. As protein: CASRVYRDRSYGYTF.

This rearrangement joins TRBV5-5 to TRBJ1-2; a weak D match, TRBD1 (6 bases). Looked up from germline, CDR1 is SGHKS and CDR2 is YYEKEE (reference sequence). The CDR3 is 16 amino acids. V shed 4 bases and J shed 5 bases, with 21 bases lying between them. The CDR3 DNA follows: TGTGCCAGCAGCCCACGGGGACACCTTACCTCTTATGGCTACACCTTC. It is translated as CASSPRGHLTSYGYTF.

This rearrangement joins TRBV6-6 to TRBJ2-2; D gene unclear. V lost 5 bases and J lost 7, with 20 bases in between. CDR3 size: 16 residues. In germline, CDR1 is MNHNY, CDR2 SVGAGI (reference sequence). The CDR3 region has the DNA TGTGCCAGCAGTCACCACCCATTTGCGGCGAGCGGGGAGCTGTTTTTT. It encodes CASSHHPFAASGELFF.

This rearrangement joins TRBV13 to TRBJ2-3; D not resolved. Germline V gene sequence: CDR1 PRHDT, CDR2 FYEKMQ (reference sequence). Trimming removed 0 bases from V and 0 bases from J, with 1 base in between. CDR3 length: 13 amino acids. CDR3 coding DNA: TGTGCCAGCAGCTTAGGGAGCACAGATACGCAGTATTTT. As protein: CASSLGSTDTQYF.

The chain uses TRBV27 and TRBJ2-3; possible D gene TRBD1, 6 bases. The germline CDR1 and CDR2 sequences are MNHEY and SMNVEV (reference sequence). The V end lost 0 bases, the J end lost 2 bases, and 12 bases lay between the germline ends. This CDR3 has 16 residues. This CDR3 reads CASSLSAGAYTDTQYF. In nucleotides, the CDR3 is TGTGCCAGCAGTTTATCGGCAGGGGCCTACACAGATACGCAGTATTTT.

The chain uses TRBV28 and TRBJ2-2; D may be TRBD2 (5 bases). V gave up 3 bases and J gave up 4 bases, with 6 bases separating them. This CDR3 is 13 amino acids long. The germline CDR1 and CDR2 sequences are MDHEN and SYDVKM. The CDR3 DNA is TGTGCCAGCAGTTTTGGACTCACCGGGGAGCTGTTTTTT. It codes for CASSFGLTGELFF.

The gene calls are TRBV28 and TRBJ2-5; TRBD2 matches 11 bases. The J call may be mistaken, given a closer DNA end match to TRBJ2-7. Germline V gene sequence: CDR1 MDHEN, CDR2 SYDVKM. The CDR3 has 14 residues. CDR3 sequence reads: CASSPRTSGYEQYF. CDR3 nucleotide sequence: TGTGCCAGCAGTCCCCGGACTAGCGGGTACGAGCAGTACTTC.

This chain joins TRBV30 and TRBJ2-2; D ambiguous. The CDR3 is 13 residues long. Deletions cut 3 bases from V and 3 bases from J, with 8 bases between. The germline V gene has CDR1 GTSNPN and CDR2 SVGIG (reference sequence). The CDR3 region has the DNA TGTGCCTGGAGGCGTCAGCACACCGGGGAGCTGTTTTTT. Amino acid sequence: CAWRRQHTGELFF.

The count of this clone is one. The rearrangement joins TRBV27 to TRBJ2-7; 8 bases fit TRBD2. Unmatched junction bases numbered 5, after V lost 6 bases and J lost 1 base. The CDR3 consists of 14 residues. Per germline, CDR1 MNHEY and CDR2 SMNVEV (reference sequence). This chain's CDR3 is CASSPGLVSYEQYF. The CDR3 DNA reads TGTGCCAGCAGCCCGGGACTAGTGTCCTACGAGCAGTACTTC.

V and J are TRBV7-9 and TRBJ2-3; D might be TRBD2 (6 bases). Germline CDR1 reads SEHNR; CDR2 reads FQNEAQ (reference sequence). V was shortened by 0 bases and J by 5 bases, with 18 bases between the two germline ends. The CDR3 spans 17 residues. This CDR3 reads CASSLATRMGPGDTQYF. DNA of the CDR3: TGTGCCAGCAGCTTAGCGACTAGAATGGGACCCGGAGATACGCAGTATTTT. The full variable domain, with the rest looked up from reference TRBV7-9 and TRBJ2-3, is DTGVSQNPRHKITKRGQNVTFRCDPISEHNRLYWYRQTLGQGPEFLTYFQNEAQLEKSRLLSDRFSAERPKGSFSTLEIQRTEQGDSAMYLCASSLATRMGPGDTQYFGPGTRLTVL.

The chain combines TRBV4-2 with TRBJ2-7; no firm D call. With 0 bases removed from V and 2 bases from J, the gap between germline ends came to 8 bases. The CDR3 sequence is 14 residues long. Germline values: CDR1 LGHNA, CDR2 YNFKEQ. The CDR3 DNA reads as TGTGCCAGCAGCCAAGATCCCAGTACCTACGAGCAGTACTTC. This encodes CASSQDPSTYEQYF.

This chain uses TRBV10-3 with TRBJ2-3; TRBD2 matches 14 bases. In germline, CDR1 is ENHRY, CDR2 SYGVKD. The CDR3 runs 17 residues. J was trimmed by 1 base and V by 10 bases; bases with no gene match: 10. The CDR3 reads CASSTSGGALGTDTQYF. CDR3 DNA sequence: TGTGCCAGTTCGACTAGCGGGGGGGCGTTGGGCACAGATACGCAGTATTTT.

The V call is TRBV27, the J call TRBJ2-5, with a tentative D call TRBD1 (6 bases). Germline assignment: CDR1 MNHEY and CDR2 SMNVEV (reference sequence). Trimming shortened V by 2 bases and J by 6 bases, and 10 bases separated the two germline ends. The CDR3 has 13 residues. The CDR3 DNA reads TGTGCCAGCAGTTTAAGGGGGACCAAGACCCAGTACTTC. Amino acids: CASSLRGTKTQYF.

The count of this clone is one. This sequence joins TRBV27 and TRBJ1-2; no firm D call. This CDR3 contains 14 residues. V dropped 7 bases and J dropped 4 bases, with 16 bases sitting between them. Germline V gene sequence: CDR1 MNHEY, CDR2 SMNVEV (reference sequence). CDR3 nucleotides: TGTGCCAGCACACGGGCGGGAGGGTTCTATGGCTACACCTTC. It translates to CASTRAGGFYGYTF.

V and J are TRBV19 and TRBJ2-5, with TRBD2 identical over 12 bases. CDR1 and CDR2 from the germline V gene are LNHDA and SQIVND (reference sequence). J was trimmed by 4 bases and V by 6 bases; bases with no gene match: 6. CDR3 length: 15 residues. The CDR3 region has the DNA TGTGCCAGTAGAACTAGCGGGGGGTTTGGAGAGACCCAGTACTTC. Translation gives CASRTSGGFGETQYF.

Only a few counts were recorded for this clone. The gene calls are TRBV19 and TRBJ1-5, with D perhaps matching TRBD1 (6 bases). CDR1 and CDR2 (germline): LNHDA, SQIVND (reference sequence). This CDR3 spans 16 amino acids. Trimming took off 3 bases at V and 5 bases at J, with 17 bases between the two ends. The CDR3, as DNA: TGTGCCAGTAGTATCAGGGGCAGGGGAAGGGATCAGCCCCAGCATTTT. As protein: CASSIRGRGRDQPQHF.

The chain is built from TRBV5-1 and TRBJ2-5, with 8 positions matching TRBD2. V lost 0 bases to trimming and J lost 3 bases; unmatched junction nucleotides: 22. The germline V gene has CDR1 SGHRS and CDR2 YFSETQ. This CDR3 is built from 21 residues. For the CDR3, the DNA is TGCGCCAGCAGCTTGGAAGCGGGCGGATCGGGGGGGCCGTGGAAAGAAGAGACCCAGTACTTC. Its protein product is CASSLEAGGSGGPWKEETQYF.

The CDR3 coding sequence is TGTGCCAGCAGCAAAGGGACGGCGAACACTGAAGCTTTCTTT. Translation gives CASSKGTANTEAFF. V is TRBV7-8 and J is TRBJ1-1, with D perhaps TRBD1 (5 bases). Germline V gene sequence: CDR1 SGHVS, CDR2 FQNEAQ. The V end lost 5 bases, the J end lost 1 base, and 11 bases lay between the germline ends. This CDR3 region has 14 residues.

The chain recombines TRBV19 with TRBJ2-7; 8 bases agree with TRBD1. Germline V gives CDR1 LNHDA, CDR2 SQIVND (reference sequence). J gave up 0 bases and V 4 bases, and 8 bases lay outside the gene matches. The CDR3 runs 16 residues. This CDR3 reads CASSNSGGFISYEQYF. CDR3 bases: TGTGCCAGTAGTAACTCAGGGGGCTTTATCTCCTACGAGCAGTACTTC.

V gene TRBV11-2 combines with J gene TRBJ1-2; 8 positions match TRBD1. Trimming took 5 bases from V and 4 from J; bases not matched to a gene: 18. This CDR3 is 18 amino acids long. The germline V gene encodes CDR1 SGHAT and CDR2 FQNNGV. The CDR3 sequence is CASSPTGGLAWGTYGYTF. As DNA, the CDR3 is TGTGCCAGCAGCCCAACAGGGGGACTGGCATGGGGAACCTATGGCTACACCTTC.

The chain combines TRBV28 with TRBJ1-6, with D maybe TRBD1 (6 bases). V lost 2 bases and J 9 bases, leaving 14 bases between the germline ends. The CDR3 totals 15 residues. Germline V gives CDR1 MDHEN, CDR2 SYDVKM. CDR3: CASSLQTGLGSPLHF. DNA of the CDR3: TGTGCCAGCAGTTTACAGACAGGTCTCGGTTCACCCCTCCACTTT.

V is TRBV27 and J is TRBJ2-3, with 8 bases aligning to TRBD2. The CDR3 totals 15 residues. Trimming at V came to 5 bases and at J to 6 bases, leaving 10 bases not matched to a gene. Germline loops: CDR1 MNHEY, CDR2 SMNVEV (reference sequence). CDR3 amino acids: CASSDSGNGGDTQYF. CDR3 in DNA: TGTGCCAGCAGTGATAGCGGGAATGGAGGGGATACGCAGTATTTT.

This clone has a single count. The chain couples TRBV27 to TRBJ2-3; 8 bases align to TRBD2. The CDR3 covers 14 residues. Germline V gene lookup returns CDR1 MNHEY and CDR2 SMNVEV (reference sequence). V dropped 7 bases and J dropped 4; count of bases not matched to a gene: 7. The CDR3 spells CASMHGRGADTQYF. In nucleotides, the CDR3 is TGTGCCAGCATGCACGGGAGGGGGGCAGATACGCAGTATTTT.

The chain links TRBV6-5 to TRBJ2-5, with D perhaps TRBD1 or TRBD2 (5 bases each). In germline, CDR1 is MNHEY, CDR2 SVGAGI. This CDR3 comprises 16 residues. V was clipped by 2 bases and J by 5 bases, with 18 bases between them. The CDR3 nucleotides read TGTGCCAGCAGTTACGTCTCCGGGGCCTCCTGGGAGACCCAGTACTTC. Amino acids: CASSYVSGASWETQYF.

The chain couples TRBV28 to TRBJ2-1; a possible D gene is TRBD1 (5 bases). Germline V gene lookup returns CDR1 MDHEN and CDR2 SYDVKM. The CDR3 has 13 amino acids. Trimming stripped 5 bases from V and 4 bases from J, with 9 bases between. The CDR3 reads CASSGGHYNEQFF. CDR3 bases: TGTGCCAGCAGTGGCGGACATTACAATGAGCAGTTCTTC.

This chain links TRBV2 with TRBJ2-2; D unresolved. Germline V gene sequence: CDR1 SNHLY, CDR2 FYNNEI. The V gene lost 8 bases and the J gene lost 2 bases, with 12 bases spanning the gap. The CDR3 length is 14 residues. The CDR3 loop reads CASANLANTGELFF. The DNA of the CDR3 is TGTGCCAGCGCAAATCTCGCCAACACCGGGGAGCTGTTTTTT.